Below, 22 T cell receptor beta chains from the same sample are listed, as sequenced in a study of vaccination and CD4 T cells after COVID-19. No cognate antigen is known for these TCRs. Oncomine TCR Beta short-read sequencing was applied to DNA from cultured CD4+ T cells. TCRdb reprocessed the PCR reads via MiXCR and lists one record per CDR3 protein. The sample lists roughly 12,000 distinct CDR3 sequences, 45% to 55% seen once, with about 16% in the top ten. This sample's treatment: approximately 11-day PBMC culture with coronavirus spike peptide pools or control peptides (ViraFEST assay). The sample taken for sequencing was CD4+ T cells from blood, cultured in vitro. These receptors were taken from a human donor who had recovered from COVID-19.

In this sample, this clonotype turned up a few times. The chain uses TRBV10-1 and TRBJ2-3, with D perhaps assigned TRBD1 or TRBD2 (6 bases each). The CDR3 has 17 residues. V shed 3 bases and J shed 6 bases, with 22 bases lying between them. Per the germline V gene, CDR1 is WNHNN and CDR2 is SYGVQD (reference sequence). The CDR3 region is CASSDLSLRGLWDTQYF. The CDR3 nucleotides read TGCGCCAGCAGTGATCTGAGTCTCCGGGGGCTTTGGGATACGCAGTATTTT.

V and J are TRBV6-1 and TRBJ2-7, with D hard to call. The germline V gene encodes CDR1 MNHNS and CDR2 SASEGT. This CDR3 has 17 amino acids. V dropped 2 bases and J dropped 0 bases, with 17 bases sitting between them. As DNA, the CDR3 is TGTGCCAGCAGTGAAATTTTGGGCTACCGAAACTCCTACGAGCAGTACTTC. It specifies CASSEILGYRNSYEQYF.

This chain connects TRBV19 to TRBJ2-7, with TRBD2 identical over 9 bases. This CDR3 comprises 17 residues. The V and J ends lost 3 bases and 5 bases, in that order; junction bases with no gene match: 14. Germline values: CDR1 LNHDA, CDR2 SQIVND (reference sequence). CDR3 nucleotides: TGTGCCAGTAGTATGGTTCGACTAGCGGACAATATCAACGAGCAGTACTTC. Amino acids: CASSMVRLADNINEQYF.

The chain couples TRBV25-1 to TRBJ1-5; maybe TRBD1 (5 bases). The CDR3 length is 17 residues. Trimming shortened V by 3 bases and J by 6 bases, and 21 bases separated the two germline ends. Germline CDR1 reads MGHDK; CDR2 reads SYGVNS. The CDR3 sequence is CASSDSRAWVTGQPQHF. CDR3 nucleotides: TGTGCCAGCAGTGATTCTCGGGCGTGGGTCACAGGTCAGCCCCAGCATTTT.

The chain joins TRBV23-1 to TRBJ1-6; TRBD1 matches at 8 bases. TRBV23-1 is given ORF status, its function remaining uncertain. V shed 6 bases and J 5 bases; nucleotides not matched to a gene: 12. The CDR3 runs 17 residues. The CDR3 DNA follows: TGCGCCAGCAGCTACATCGATACGACAGGGGATAATTCACCCCTCCACTTT. Translated, it gives CASSYIDTTGDNSPLHF.

The V call is TRBV7-6, the J call TRBJ1-1; D not certain. V dropped 0 bases and J dropped 3 bases, with 5 bases sitting between them. The CDR3 spans 13 residues. In germline, CDR1 is SGHVS, CDR2 FNYEAQ. CDR3 sequence reads: CASSLAGDTEAFF. In DNA, the CDR3 is TGTGCCAGCAGCTTAGCCGGCGACACTGAAGCTTTCTTT.

Here the CDR3 reads CSARDQYEQFF. CDR3 sequence (DNA): TGCAGTGCTAGAGATCAATATGAGCAGTTCTTC. The V call is TRBV20-1, the J call TRBJ2-1; D is unresolved. Per germline, CDR1 DFQATT and CDR2 SNEGSKA (reference sequence). This CDR3 has 11 amino acids. The V end was cut by 0 bases, the J end by 8 bases, with 5 bases between.

This clonotype was observed a handful of times. This rearrangement joins TRBV10-3 to TRBJ1-2; unclear D gene. V lost 7 bases, J lost 8 bases, and 17 bases lay in between. CDR3 length: 13 residues. Looked up from germline, CDR1 is ENHRY and CDR2 is SYGVKD. Here the CDR3 reads CAITRAMSLGYTF. CDR3 sequence (DNA): TGTGCCATCACCCGGGCGATGAGTTTAGGCTACACCTTC.

This clonotype has just a few counts. The gene calls are TRBV19 and TRBJ2-2, with D perhaps TRBD1 (6 bases). Germline CDR1 is LNHDA and CDR2 is SQIVND (reference sequence). Between the trimmed V and J ends, which lost 5 bases and 1 base, there was a span of 11 bases. The CDR3 spans 15 residues. CDR3 sequence: CASSPGTKNTGELFF. The CDR3 bases are TGTGCCAGTAGTCCCGGGACAAAGAACACCGGGGAGCTGTTTTTT.

The chain joins TRBV9 to TRBJ2-7; 10 nucleotides align to TRBD2. The V gene end was trimmed by 6 bases and the J gene end by 3 bases; junction bases not matched to a gene: 9. The CDR3 consists of 15 residues. Germline CDR1 SGDLS, CDR2 YYNGEE. As DNA, the CDR3 is TGTGCCAGCACCAGTGGGTCTAGCGGGAGCTACGAGCAGTACTTC. This translates into CASTSGSSGSYEQYF.

The chain has TRBV7-2 and TRBJ1-5, with D perhaps TRBD1 (6 bases). The CDR3 runs to 15 residues. Germline-derived CDR1 and CDR2 are SGHTA and FQGNSA. V shed 2 bases and J shed 4 bases, with 12 bases lying between them. The DNA for the CDR3 is TGTGCCAGCAGCTTACGCAGGGGACCAAATCAGCCCCAGCATTTT. Its translation is CASSLRRGPNQPQHF.

This chain connects TRBV20-1 to TRBJ1-6; maybe TRBD1 (5 bases). The CDR3 runs 18 residues. Trimming left V 1 base short and J 0 bases short, with 16 bases between. Germline CDR1 is DFQATT and CDR2 is SNEGSKA (reference sequence). The CDR3 coding sequence is TGCAGTGCTAGAGCCTTTCACCCAGGGAGCTCCTATAATTCACCCCTCCACTTT. Translated: CSARAFHPGSSYNSPLHF.

The chain is built from TRBV12-3 or TRBV12-4 and TRBJ2-3, with a weak D call TRBD2 (6 bases). The CDR3 is made up of 14 amino acids. V was shortened by 6 bases and J by 3 bases, with 13 bases between the two germline ends. CDR3 nucleotide sequence: TGTGCCAGCAGCAAGGGACTTCCAACAGATACGCAGTATTTT. Amino acid sequence: CASSKGLPTDTQYF.

V usage is TRBV7-3 and J usage is TRBJ2-7, with D uncertain. The CDR3 length is 15 residues. V was cut by 5 bases and J by 3 bases, with 17 bases left in between. Germline V CDR1 and CDR2: SGHTA, FQGTGA. CDR3 nucleotides: TGTGCCAGCAGCCACCGAGGCGGAGCAATCTACGAGCAGTACTTC. Encoded protein: CASSHRGGAIYEQYF.

The rearrangement joins TRBV5-4 to TRBJ2-5; 9 bases map to TRBD2. The junction had 11 bases not matched to a gene; V was cut back by 6 bases and J by 5 bases. Germline CDR1 SGHNT, CDR2 YYREEE (reference sequence). This CDR3 is 15 amino acids long. CDR3 amino acids: CASTNSGGRGETQYF. The CDR3, as DNA: TGTGCCAGCACCAATTCCGGCGGGAGGGGGGAGACCCAGTACTTC.

The chain couples TRBV20-1 to TRBJ1-5; D is perhaps TRBD1 (6 bases). The CDR3 extends over 14 amino acids. Germline lookup yields CDR1 DFQATT and CDR2 SNEGSKA (reference sequence). V was trimmed by 5 bases and J by 3 bases, leaving 14 bases between them. The CDR3 DNA reads as TGCAGTGCTGTTTCAGGGGATCTCAATCAGCCCCAGCATTTT. Its protein product is CSAVSGDLNQPQHF.

The V gene is TRBV7-2, the J gene TRBJ1-1; no definite D call. The ends were cut back, 6 bases at V and 1 base at J, with 3 bases in the middle. Germline V lookup: CDR1 SGHTA, CDR2 FQGNSA. This CDR3 comprises 11 residues. The CDR3 DNA reads TGTGCCAGCAGTGAGAACACTGAAGCTTTCTTT. It specifies CASSENTEAFF.

The V gene is TRBV6-1, the J gene TRBJ1-2; a possible D gene is TRBD1 (5 bases). The CDR3 loop spans 14 amino acids. V lost 5 bases to trimming and J lost 8 bases, with 18 bases between them. Germline V CDR1 and CDR2: MNHNS, SASEGT. This CDR3 is CASSHGTPGRGYTF. CDR3 nucleotide sequence: TGTGCCAGCAGTCACGGGACCCCCGGGCGCGGCTACACCTTC.

J is TRBJ2-7 and V is TRBV2; D may be TRBD2 (5 bases). The germline V and J ends were trimmed by 7 bases and 0 bases, with 16 bases remaining between them. Germline assignment: CDR1 SNHLY and CDR2 FYNNEI. The CDR3 loop spans 15 amino acids. The chain's CDR3 is CASTPRLDFSYEQYF. CDR3 nucleotides: TGTGCCAGCACCCCTCGACTGGACTTCTCCTACGAGCAGTACTTC.

This clonotype came up a few times. The CDR3 region has the DNA TGTGCCAGCAGCTTAAGGGGGATGGGTAATGAAAAACTGTTTTTT. It yields the protein CASSLRGMGNEKLFF. V is TRBV7-2 and J is TRBJ1-4; maybe TRBD1 (6 bases). The V gene lost 2 bases and the J gene lost 4 bases, with 11 bases spanning the gap. This CDR3 has 15 residues. CDR1 and CDR2 (germline): SGHTA, FQGNSA.

The rearrangement uses TRBV5-1 and TRBJ1-3; TRBD1 is a possible D gene (5 bases). V lost 1 base and J lost 2, with 7 bases in between. Germline V lookup: CDR1 SGHRS, CDR2 YFSETQ. The CDR3 consists of 14 residues. The CDR3 DNA sequence: TGCGCCAGCAGCTTGTGGGGGACTGGAAACACCATATATTTT. Its protein is CASSLWGTGNTIYF.

This clonotype showed up just a few times. The chain employs TRBV10-2 and TRBJ1-5; unclear D gene. This CDR3 region has 12 residues. CDR1 is WSHSY and CDR2 is SAAADI in the germline V gene. V lost 3 bases and J 6 bases, leaving 6 bases between the germline ends. The CDR3 spells CASSDSLQPQHF. CDR3 in DNA: TGCGCCAGCAGTGATTCACTTCAGCCCCAGCATTTT.